This TCR beta chain was recovered during a study of T cell repertoires in aging, cancer and after chemotherapy (dated by TCRdb to the late 2010s). About the study as a whole: Six donor age groups were covered, ranging from 30 or younger up to 70 or older, and each group contained at least three individuals. The complete dataset included 8 million to 9.5 million TCR reads. Peripheral blood TCR beta repertoires from healthy donors and cancer patients were profiled to examine immunoaging and T cell reconstitution after chemotherapy. Alongside approximately 95 healthy donors serving as a reference group, the cohort included some 210 cancer patients, of whom more than 85 had hematological cancers and about 130 had solid cancers. Paired pre- and post-chemotherapy samples in the solid tumor group came from brain tumor (glioblastoma) patients receiving temozolomide-based therapy.

Rearranged TRB sequences spanning V, D and J segments were amplified by multiplex touch-down PCR using a mixed TRB-A/B primer pool. Illumina adapters and sample indices were attached to the amplicons through two consecutive PCR reactions run with Phusion HS II polymerase. The amplicons were purified from gel with the NucleoSpin Gel and PCR Clean-up kit and then assessed with Qubit and an Agilent 2100 Bioanalyzer. The libraries were sequenced on an Illumina MiSeq with 600-cycle, single-indexed, paired-end runs. On the authors' methods: MiXCR versions 2.12 and 3.0.5 were used to process TRB sequences. Each unique CDR3 nucleotide sequence was counted as one clone, and only productive sequences with at least two reads were retained. The repertoire metrics were Shannon diversity, evenness, clonality (defined as one minus evenness), and alpha-parameterized diversity profiles covering alpha 0 to 5. Generation probabilities of clones in paired pre- and post-chemotherapy samples were computed with the IGoR algorithm. TCRdb redid the processing of the public reads, applying fastp at Q25 and MiXCR, and retained in-frame beta chains. Rows are combined by CDR3 protein, so each entry shows the most common genes and DNA. None of the V and J calls come from the authors' own analysis; TCRdb made them. Within this sample are 1,500 to 2,500 distinct CDR3 sequences, with 25% to 30% of them counted one time only. Together, the top ten hold 14% of the sample.

Compared with the rest of its sample, this clonotype is medium-sized (0.01 to 0.1%). Its recognized antigen is unknown. Within one base of it there is no much larger clone, and no base qualities were kept. Broader findings and caveats from the paper: In healthy donors, the drop in TCR diversity with age came mainly from a loss of richness, whereas in cancer patients a loss of evenness also played a part. Untreated patients with hematological or solid cancers showed significantly lower blood TCR diversity and higher clonality than age-matched healthy donors. In both cancer cohorts, median generation probability rose over the chemotherapy interval, which suggests that the repertoire was reconstituted through rebound thymic output. According to the authors, the repertoire data do not permit conclusions about immunological memory after chemotherapy.

Trimming leaves V shorter by 7 bases and J shorter by 0 bases, with the junction holding 8 bases beyond the gene matches. From cysteine to phenylalanine, the CDR3 is 15 amino acids long. Of the read, only the CDR3 DNA is kept; its 45 bases are in frame from base 1. Instead of sorted cells or RNA, genomic DNA extracted from peripheral blood served as the source for amplifying TCR beta rearrangements. This chain is built from TRBV12-3 or TRBV12-4 and TRBJ2-5, and 7 bases in between align with TRBD2. This receptor was taken from a human donor with a solid tumor. The material sequenced was blood. The DNA sequence is given as TGTGCCAGCAACCCTGGGGGGGGAAACCAAGAGACCCAGTACTTC. This encodes CASNPGGGNQETQYF.